Below are 28 T cell receptor beta chains sequenced from a single sample in a study of T cell responses to AZD1222 COVID-19 vaccine. Libraries were prepared by immunoSEQ multiplex PCR; TCRdb keeps only in-frame clonotypes and omits some of them. Of 55,000 to 65,000 clones listed, 88% were seen once; the top ten hold under 15%. This specimen was peripheral blood, taken on day 0 of AZD1222 vaccination. The receptors stem from an adult in good health.

The chain carries TRBV7-2 and TRBJ2-6; no clear D. Trimming removed 4 bases at V and 0 bases at J, with 10 bases between. This CDR3 spans 16 amino acids. Germline V CDR1 and CDR2: SGHTA, FQGNSA. This chain's CDR3 is CASSSTRNSGANVLTF. The CDR3 DNA sequence: TGTGCCAGCAGCTCCACGCGGAACTCTGGGGCCAACGTCCTGACTTTC.

The J gene is TRBJ1-5, the V gene TRBV11-3; 7 positions match TRBD1. Germline V gives CDR1 SGHNT, CDR2 YENEEA. The CDR3 runs to 15 residues. Losses at the gene ends were 4 bases for V and 4 bases for J; bases not matched to a gene: 7. The CDR3 sequence is CASSSWTGPNQPQHF. CDR3 coding DNA: TGTGCCAGCAGCTCTTGGACAGGTCCGAATCAGCCCCAGCATTTT.

The chain is built from TRBV2 and TRBJ1-2, with 9 nucleotides matching TRBD1. J gave up 4 bases and V 5 bases, and 8 bases lay outside the gene matches. Looked up from germline, CDR1 is SNHLY and CDR2 is FYNNEI. CDR3 length: 15 amino acids. The CDR3 DNA sequence: TGTGCCAGCAGTCCCCGCGACAGGGGGTCCTATGGCTACACCTTC. Translation gives CASSPRDRGSYGYTF.

The chain links TRBV4-1 to TRBJ2-7, with TRBD2 identical over 7 bases. V was clipped by 1 base and J by 6 bases; unmatched bases: 9. The germline gives CDR1 MGHRA, CDR2 YSYEKL. This CDR3 spans 15 amino acids. The CDR3 coding sequence is TGCGCCAGCAGCCAAGGTCGGACTAGTATTAGCGAGCAGTACTTC. As protein: CASSQGRTSISEQYF.

This chain links TRBV6-5 with TRBJ2-2; weak D call: TRBD1 (5 bases). Germline V lookup: CDR1 MNHEY, CDR2 SVGAGI. The CDR3 loop spans 14 amino acids. V was cut by 5 bases and J by 1 base, with 8 bases left in between. This CDR3 reads CASSHTGNTGELFF. The CDR3 DNA reads as TGTGCCAGCAGTCACACAGGGAACACCGGGGAGCTGTTTTTT.

V is TRBV9 and J is TRBJ1-6; TRBD1 matches 10 bases. J lost 7 bases, V lost 3 bases, and 4 bases had no gene match. The CDR3 length is 15 residues. Germline V CDR1 and CDR2: SGDLS, YYNGEE. CDR3: CASSGRDRGNSPLHF. As DNA, the CDR3 is TGTGCCAGCAGCGGCCGGGACAGGGGAAATTCACCCCTCCACTTT.

The rearrangement links TRBV28 to TRBJ2-7; the D gene is possibly TRBD2 (5 bases). Germline CDR1 reads MDHEN; CDR2 reads SYDVKM. The V end was cut by 1 base, the J end by 3 bases, with 10 bases between. The CDR3 consists of 14 residues. CDR3 sequence: CASSLYGGVYEQYF. The CDR3 DNA reads TGTGCCAGCAGTTTATATGGAGGCGTCTACGAGCAGTACTTC.

Only a few counts were recorded for this clone. The chain combines TRBV7-9 with TRBJ1-4; 7 bases fit TRBD1. The CDR3 is 14 amino acids. Germline values: CDR1 SEHNR, CDR2 FQNEAQ (reference sequence). V lost 5 bases and J lost 8; bases outside the gene matches: 8. The CDR3 reads CASSPGGGREKLFF. The CDR3 DNA is TGTGCCAGCAGCCCAGGGGGAGGGCGCGAAAAACTGTTTTTT.

CDR3 loop: CASSLDRYNEQFF. CDR3 nucleotide sequence: TGTGCCAGCAGCCTCGACAGGTACAATGAGCAGTTCTTC. The chain carries TRBV7-9 and TRBJ2-1, with D maybe TRBD1 (6 bases). V was trimmed by 5 bases and J by 4 bases, leaving 9 bases between them. The germline V gene encodes CDR1 SEHNR and CDR2 FQNEAQ (reference sequence). The CDR3 spans 13 residues.

The chain employs TRBV7-2 and TRBJ2-3; 9 nucleotides agree with TRBD2. The germline V gene has CDR1 SGHTA and CDR2 FQGNSA. The V and J ends lost 6 bases and 3 bases, in that order; junction bases with no gene match: 7. The CDR3 contains 15 residues. DNA for the CDR3: TGTGCCAGCAGTCTTAGCGGGAGCACGACAGATACGCAGTATTTT. Amino acid sequence: CASSLSGSTTDTQYF.

This clone appeared a few times. The chain couples TRBV5-5 to TRBJ2-7; perhaps D is TRBD1 or TRBD2 (6 bases each). The CDR3 totals 14 residues. Trimming removed 0 bases at V and 2 bases at J, with 9 bases between. CDR1 and CDR2 (germline): SGHKS, YYEKEE (reference sequence). CDR3 DNA: TGTGCCAGCAGCTTGGTGGGGGGCCCCTACGAGCAGTACTTC. It encodes CASSLVGGPYEQYF.

The genes are TRBV18 and TRBJ2-7, with D tentatively TRBD1 or TRBD2 (5 bases each). The germline V gene encodes CDR1 KGHSH and CDR2 LQKENI. The ends were cut back, 3 bases at V and 5 bases at J, with 8 bases in the middle. The CDR3 is made up of 12 amino acids. The DNA for the CDR3 is TGTGCCAGCTCACCCTTGGGGGACGAGCAGTACTTC. Translating it yields CASSPLGDEQYF.

This clone was seen once. V and J are TRBV6-5 and TRBJ2-3; D is undetermined. Between the trimmed V and J ends, which lost 6 bases and 4 bases, there was a span of 11 bases. This CDR3 is 13 amino acids long. Germline V lookup: CDR1 MNHEY, CDR2 SVGAGI. The CDR3, as DNA: TGTGCCAGCAGGACGATGGGCTCAGATACGCAGTATTTT. This gives the protein CASRTMGSDTQYF.

The chain carries TRBV6-6 and TRBJ1-1, with D hard to call. Germline lookup yields CDR1 MNHNY and CDR2 SVGAGI (reference sequence). Trimming removed 6 bases at V and 4 bases at J, with 9 bases between. This CDR3 spans 12 amino acids. CDR3 loop: CASRGWSTEAFF. Written as DNA, the CDR3 is TGTGCCAGCAGGGGGTGGAGCACTGAAGCTTTCTTT.

The chain combines TRBV5-6 with TRBJ1-4, with a weak D call TRBD1 (5 bases). The V gene lost 2 bases and the J gene lost 7 bases, with 12 bases spanning the gap. The CDR3 is made up of 14 amino acids. Germline lookup yields CDR1 SGHDT and CDR2 YYEEEE. The CDR3 reads CASSFGRAVEKLFF. In DNA form, the CDR3 reads TGTGCCAGCAGCTTTGGCAGGGCTGTTGAAAAACTGTTTTTT.

CDR3 DNA sequence: TGCGCCAGCAGACAAGTGACTAGCGGGAGGACAGAGCAGTTCTTC. It codes for CASRQVTSGRTEQFF. This chain connects TRBV5-1 to TRBJ2-1; 13 bases are shared with TRBD2. This CDR3 has 15 amino acids. V lost 5 bases and J lost 10; bases outside the gene matches: 9. Germline CDR1 reads SGHRS; CDR2 reads YFSETQ.

This clone was found once. V gene TRBV19 combines with J gene TRBJ2-5, with TRBD2 identical over 12 bases. Per germline, CDR1 LNHDA and CDR2 SQIVND (reference sequence). The CDR3 extends over 15 amino acids. V lost 2 bases and J lost 7; bases outside the gene matches: 5. Here the CDR3 DNA reads TGTGCCAGTAGTATAACTAGCGGGAGGCACGCGACCCAGTACTTC. This encodes CASSITSGRHATQYF. The whole variable domain, filled in from reference TRBV19 and TRBJ2-5, reads DGGITQSPKYLFRKEGQNVTLSCEQNLNHDAMYWYRQDPGQGLRLIYYSQIVNDFQKGDIAEGYSVSREKKESFPLTVTSAQKNPTAFYLCASSITSGRHATQYFGPGTRLLVL.

The chain has TRBV29-1 and TRBJ2-1; D might be TRBD2 (6 bases). From germline, CDR1 is SQVTM and CDR2 ANQGSEA. The CDR3 consists of 16 residues. V shed 6 bases and J shed 7 bases, with 25 bases lying between them. The chain's CDR3 is CSVRHRARDGGNEQFF. The CDR3 DNA is TGCAGCGTGCGACACCGAGCTCGGGATGGGGGGAATGAGCAGTTCTTC.

This clone is a singleton in its sample. This chain links TRBV11-3 with TRBJ2-3, with 10 bases lining up with TRBD2. The CDR3 consists of 17 residues. With V trimmed by 5 bases and J by 3 bases, 11 bases remained unmatched. Per germline, CDR1 SGHNT and CDR2 YENEEA. CDR3 sequence (DNA): TGTGCCAGCAGCATTAGTAGTGTTAGCGGGAGGACAGATACGCAGTATTTT. This translates into CASSISSVSGRTDTQYF. The variable domain in full, with the rest retrieved from reference TRBV11-3 and TRBJ2-3, is EAGVVQSPRYKIIEKKQPVAFWCNPISGHNTLYWYLQNLGQGPELLIRYENEEAVDDSQLPKDRFSAERLKGVDSTLKIQPAELGDSAVYLCASSISSVSGRTDTQYFGPGTRLTVL.

The chain recombines TRBV12-3 or TRBV12-4 with TRBJ1-1; D might be TRBD1 (5 bases). The V end lost 6 bases, the J end lost 5 bases, and 13 bases lay between the germline ends. The CDR3 is made up of 13 amino acids. The CDR3 sequence: CASSLGGSTEAFF. CDR3 sequence (DNA): TGTGCCAGCAGCCTGGGGGGGAGTACTGAAGCTTTCTTT.

The rearrangement links TRBV28 to TRBJ2-1; the match to TRBD2 covers 8 bases. V was pared by 5 bases and J by 2 bases, with 2 bases of the junction left unmatched. The germline CDR1 and CDR2 sequences are MDHEN and SYDVKM. There are 14 residues in the CDR3. The CDR3 spells CASSISGTYNEQFF. CDR3 in DNA: TGTGCCAGCAGTATTAGCGGGACCTACAATGAGCAGTTCTTC.

This chain links TRBV25-1 with TRBJ1-1, with 7 nucleotides matching TRBD1. Losses at the gene ends were 7 bases for V and 1 base for J; bases not matched to a gene: 12. The germline CDR1 and CDR2 sequences are MGHDK and SYGVNS. CDR3 size: 16 residues. CDR3 region: CASTPPGGAQNTEAFF. CDR3 sequence (DNA): TGTGCCAGCACTCCCCCAGGGGGGGCCCAGAACACTGAAGCTTTCTTT.

J is TRBJ2-2 and V is TRBV6-4; D is uncertain. Between the trimmed V and J ends, which lost 6 bases and 1 base, there was a span of 6 bases. The CDR3 is made up of 13 amino acids. Germline CDR1 reads MRHNA; CDR2 reads SNTAGT. CDR3 sequence reads: CASSPGNTGELFF. The CDR3 nucleotides are TGTGCCAGCAGCCCGGGGAACACCGGGGAGCTGTTTTTT.

The chain couples TRBV19 to TRBJ1-5, with 9 bases fitting TRBD1. After removal of 5 bases from V and 5 bases from J, the junction contained 7 bases not matched to a gene. This CDR3 region has 15 residues. The germline CDR1 and CDR2 sequences are LNHDA and SQIVND (reference sequence). The DNA of the CDR3 is TGTGCCAGTAGTCCGGACAGGGGAGGAGATCAGCCCCAGCATTTT. As protein: CASSPDRGGDQPQHF.

This clone was recorded only once. The rearrangement joins TRBV7-2 to TRBJ1-5; 7 bases map to TRBD1. Germline loops: CDR1 SGHTA, CDR2 FQGNSA. The CDR3 extends over 15 amino acids. The V segment lost 3 bases and the J segment 6 bases; nucleotides outside the gene matches: 8. The CDR3 region is CASSFEGAQGQPQHF. The CDR3 DNA reads TGTGCCAGCAGCTTTGAGGGGGCGCAGGGTCAGCCCCAGCATTTT.

The CDR3 spells CASSARQGRTDTQYF. The DNA of the CDR3 is TGTGCCAGCAGTGCTAGACAGGGTCGCACAGATACGCAGTATTTT. V and J are TRBV2 and TRBJ2-3; 7 nucleotides align to TRBD1. The length of the CDR3 is 15 residues. Trimming took 4 bases from V and 1 from J; bases not matched to a gene: 5. Germline CDR1 SNHLY, CDR2 FYNNEI. Full variable domain (rest looked up from reference TRBV2 and TRBJ2-3): EPEVTQTPSHQVTQMGQEVILRCVPISNHLYFYWYRQILGQKVEFLVSFYNNEISEKSEIFDDQFSVERPDGSNFTLKIRSTKLEDSAMYFCASSARQGRTDTQYFGPGTRLTVL.

This clone appeared a few times. The chain couples TRBV11-2 to TRBJ2-2; D might be TRBD2 (6 bases). Germline-derived CDR1 and CDR2 are SGHAT and FQNNGV. Trimming pared 0 bases from V and 8 bases from J, leaving 7 bases between. This CDR3 is built from 13 residues. CDR3 region: CASSLERGGELFF. CDR3 nucleotides: TGTGCCAGCAGCTTAGAGCGGGGTGGGGAGCTGTTTTTT.

The sample holds a few counts of this clone. The chain couples TRBV6-2 or TRBV6-3 to TRBJ2-3; D is unclear. The CDR3 length is 12 residues. Trimming stripped 6 bases from V and 4 bases from J, with 8 bases between. Looked up from germline, CDR1 is MNHEY and CDR2 is SVGEGT. The CDR3 region is CASSSDADTQYF. Written as DNA, the CDR3 is TGTGCCAGCAGCTCGGACGCAGATACGCAGTATTTT.